This passage covers 10 T cell receptor beta chains from one sample sequenced in a study of T-cell reconstitution after alpha-beta-depleted transplantation in children. Unique molecular identifiers tagged the TCRbeta library. In TCRdb, the PCR reads were re-called with MiXCR into one record per CDR3 protein. Of over 150,000 distinct CDR3 sequences listed, 6% to 7% are singletons. This specimen consisted of PBMCs from the stem cell graft donor, obtained from the stem cell graft. These receptor sequences come from a human donor who donated a stem cell graft to a child with Wiskott-Aldrich syndrome.

The table lists this clonotype with a few counts. V is TRBV11-3 and J is TRBJ2-1; no reliable D call. The V gene lost 5 bases and the J gene lost 0 bases, with 11 bases spanning the gap. From germline, CDR1 is SGHNT and CDR2 YENEEA. This CDR3 is built from 15 residues. The CDR3 nucleotides read TGTGCCAGCAGCACTGCAATGAGCTCCTACAATGAGCAGTTCTTC. Amino acid sequence: CASSTAMSSYNEQFF. The whole variable domain, remainder taken from reference TRBV11-3 and TRBJ2-1, is EAGVVQSPRYKIIEKKQPVAFWCNPISGHNTLYWYLQNLGQGPELLIRYENEEAVDDSQLPKDRFSAERLKGVDSTLKIQPAELGDSAVYLCASSTAMSSYNEQFFGPGTRLTVL.

This clonotype occurred many times. The chain uses TRBV12-3 or TRBV12-4 and TRBJ2-1, with D unclear. Trimming pared 2 bases from V and 5 bases from J, leaving 4 bases between. This CDR3 is built from 12 residues. In DNA, the CDR3 is TGTGCCAGCAGTTTAAATGACAATGAGCAGTTCTTC. Translation gives CASSLNDNEQFF.

This clonotype appeared a few times. The V gene is TRBV7-6, the J gene TRBJ2-1, with D perhaps TRBD2 (7 bases). The V gene's germline CDR1 is SGHVS and CDR2 FNYEAQ. The CDR3 sequence is 17 residues long. V lost 5 bases and J lost 9, with 26 bases in between. The CDR3, as DNA: TGTGCCAGCAGCCCTATCGCGGGGGCCTCCGGGGGTGTTGAGCAGTTCTTC. Protein product: CASSPIAGASGGVEQFF.

This clonotype was seen repeatedly, ten times or more. This chain uses TRBV6-1 with TRBJ2-7; possibly TRBD2 for D (5 bases). The CDR3 extends over 18 amino acids. V was trimmed by 5 bases and J by 2 bases, leaving 25 bases between them. CDR1 MNHNS and CDR2 SASEGT come from the germline V gene. CDR3 loop: CASSLWDPGVLTAYEQYF. The CDR3 coding sequence is TGTGCCAGCAGTCTTTGGGATCCCGGGGTCCTAACTGCCTACGAGCAGTACTTC.

This clonotype was counted at least ten times. The gene calls are TRBV6-2 or TRBV6-3 and TRBJ2-7; 11 bases align to TRBD2. Trimming at V came to 8 bases and at J to 1 base, leaving 7 bases not matched to a gene. Germline lookup yields CDR1 MNHEY and CDR2 SVGEGT. The CDR3 extends over 15 amino acids. This chain's CDR3 is CASPSGLAGSYEQYF. CDR3 nucleotide sequence: TGTGCCAGCCCCTCTGGACTAGCGGGTTCCTACGAGCAGTACTTC.

The V call is TRBV5-6, the J call TRBJ2-7, with D unresolved. The CDR3 has 13 residues. Per germline, CDR1 SGHDT and CDR2 YYEEEE. Between the trimmed V and J ends, which lost 4 bases and 0 bases, there was a span of 8 bases. The CDR3 DNA sequence: TGTGCCAGCAGCCCCGGGCGCTCCTACGAGCAGTACTTC. It codes for CASSPGRSYEQYF.

This clonotype was observed a handful of times. The CDR3 here is CASSLGLVGELFF. CDR3 DNA sequence: TGTGCCAGCAGTTTAGGTCTGGTGGGGGAGCTGTTTTTT. The chain has TRBV12-3 or TRBV12-4 and TRBJ2-2, with D hard to call. The CDR3 extends over 13 amino acids. The V gene lost 1 base and the J gene lost 8 bases, with 8 bases spanning the gap.

This clonotype was observed many times. The rearrangement uses TRBV7-9 and TRBJ2-3; tentative D call: TRBD2 (7 bases). Trimming took off 4 bases at V and 5 bases at J, with 22 bases between the two ends. Germline V gene data show CDR1 as SEHNR and CDR2 as FQNEAQ (reference sequence). This CDR3 contains 17 residues. This CDR3 is CASSSTGGPPPQDTQYF. The CDR3 DNA follows: TGTGCCAGCAGCTCCACGGGGGGCCCTCCGCCCCAAGATACGCAGTATTTT.

This clonotype was seen more than once but under ten times. This chain uses TRBV5-4 with TRBJ2-3, with no clear D. Germline lookup yields CDR1 SGHNT and CDR2 YYREEE (reference sequence). The CDR3 is made up of 12 amino acids. V lost 2 bases, J lost 4 bases, and 5 bases lay in between. The DNA for the CDR3 is TGTGCCAGCAGCTTCTTCGCAGATACGCAGTATTTT. Protein: CASSFFADTQYF.

This clonotype was found many times. This chain connects TRBV6-5 to TRBJ1-6; weak D call: TRBD1 (5 bases). Germline V gene data show CDR1 as MNHEY and CDR2 as SVGAGI. With 6 bases removed from V and 5 bases from J, the gap between germline ends came to 11 bases. The CDR3 runs to 14 residues. The CDR3 sequence is CASSRTRNNSPLHF. CDR3 nucleotide sequence: TGTGCCAGCAGCCGGACACGAAATAATTCACCCCTCCACTTT.